This TCR beta chain was retrieved from a study of T cells in Graves' hyperthyroidism and ophthalmopathy. General study findings and limits: Most thyroid clonotypes expanded above 0.001 appeared in blood too.

Germline lookup yields CDR1 MNHEY and CDR2 SMNVEV (reference sequence). This CDR3 region has 14 residues. V trimming: 0 bases; J trimming: 6 bases; junction bases outside the gene matches: 4. RNA transcripts yielded amplified TCR beta CDR3 regions. The HTBI primer set was used in a first-round RT-PCR of the TCR CDR3. TCRdb ran MiXCR on the multiplex PCR reads and lists one entry per CDR3 protein. The data hold about 640,000 distinct CDR3 sequences, with about 20% observed a single time. This clonotype was seen at least ten times. Its antigen is undetermined. Sequencing was performed on blood. J is TRBJ1-2 and V is TRBV27; 7 positions agree with TRBD1. The TCR was taken from a man aged 25 to 40 with Graves' ophthalmopathy. CDR3 amino acids: CASSLSVTGNGYTF. The CDR3 nucleotides read TGTGCCAGCAGTTTATCAGTGACAGGGAATGGCTACACCTTC.